Reported below is one TCR beta chain. Its specificity is unknown. The data originate from a study of cytomegalovirus exposure and HLA in healthy donors. Study-wide points: The authors confirmed in vitro that three CMV-associated chains were specific for CMV antigens.

TCRdb's table, derived via immunoSEQ multiplex PCR, lists solely in-frame clones and lacks some. The sample yields fewer than 400,000 clones, roughly 85% seen once. Germline V gives CDR1 SGHTA, CDR2 FQGNSA. Trimming stripped 5 bases from V and 9 bases from J, with 14 bases between. The CDR3 has 13 residues. The chain uses TRBV7-2 and TRBJ2-1; tentatively, D is TRBD2 (5 bases). The source material was PBMCs. The source is a woman aged 18 to 35 in good health and CMV-seronegative. The CDR3 is CASSRPDRGEQFF. The DNA of the CDR3 is TGTGCCAGCAGCCGTCCGGATCGGGGTGAGCAGTTCTTC.